The 3 T cell receptor beta chains in this list originate from one sample, sequenced in a study of OX40 agonist ivuxolimab in advanced cancers. Libraries were prepared by immunoSEQ multiplex PCR; TCRdb keeps only in-frame clonotypes and omits some of them. The profile shows about 40,000 clones, 70% to 90% of them singletons. Sequencing used CD4+ or CD8+ T cells sorted from blood, obtained in a trial of the OX40 agonist ivuxolimab. These receptors were collected from an adult with an advanced solid tumor such as melanoma, head and neck, liver or kidney cancer.

V is TRBV4-1 and J is TRBJ2-7; possible D gene TRBD2, 6 bases. V gave up 1 base and J gave up 0 bases, with 13 bases separating them. Germline CDR1 reads MGHRA; CDR2 reads YSYEKL. This CDR3 spans 16 amino acids. The CDR3 region is CASSQAAGWSSYEQYF. DNA for the CDR3: TGCGCCAGCAGCCAAGCGGCGGGATGGAGCTCCTACGAGCAGTACTTC.

This chain connects TRBV18 to TRBJ2-1; 8 nucleotides agree with TRBD1. This CDR3 spans 19 amino acids. Germline V CDR1 and CDR2: KGHSH, LQKENI. Trimming cost V 1 base and J 0 bases; bases outside gene matches: 11. CDR3 in amino acids: CASSPQPGQELYSYNEQFF. The CDR3 nucleotides are TGTGCCAGCTCACCACAGCCGGGACAGGAACTCTACTCCTACAATGAGCAGTTCTTC.

The chain is built from TRBV27 and TRBJ2-5; D is uncertain. Trimming pared 3 bases from V and 7 bases from J, leaving 15 bases between. CDR1 and CDR2 from the germline V gene are MNHEY and SMNVEV (reference sequence). The CDR3 consists of 14 residues. The CDR3 protein is CASSLGPLTGTQYF. The CDR3 region has the DNA TGTGCCAGCAGTTTGGGTCCACTAACGGGGACCCAGTACTTC.